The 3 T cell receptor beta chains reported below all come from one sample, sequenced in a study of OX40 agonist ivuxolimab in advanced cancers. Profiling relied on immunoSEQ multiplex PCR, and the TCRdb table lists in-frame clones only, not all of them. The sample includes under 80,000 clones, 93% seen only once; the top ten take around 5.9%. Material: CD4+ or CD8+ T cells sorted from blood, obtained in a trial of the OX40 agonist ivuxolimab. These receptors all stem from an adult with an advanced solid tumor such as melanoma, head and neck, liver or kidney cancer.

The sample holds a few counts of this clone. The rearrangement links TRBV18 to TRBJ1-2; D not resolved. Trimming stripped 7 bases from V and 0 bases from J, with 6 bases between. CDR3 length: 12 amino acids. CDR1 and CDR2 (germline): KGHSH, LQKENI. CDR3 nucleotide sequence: TGTGCCAGCTGGTATGCTAACTATGGCTACACCTTC. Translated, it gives CASWYANYGYTF.

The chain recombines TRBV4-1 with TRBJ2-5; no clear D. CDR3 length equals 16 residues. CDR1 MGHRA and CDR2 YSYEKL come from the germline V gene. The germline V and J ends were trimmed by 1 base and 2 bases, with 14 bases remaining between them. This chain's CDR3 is CASSQASRPQQETQYF. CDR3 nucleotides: TGCGCCAGCAGCCAAGCGTCCAGGCCGCAACAAGAGACCCAGTACTTC.

CDR3 amino acids: CASSDSRGYEQYF. The CDR3 region has the DNA TGTGCCAGCAGCGACAGCAGGGGCTACGAGCAGTACTTC. The chain links TRBV2 to TRBJ2-7; a possible D gene is TRBD1 (6 bases). V was trimmed by 6 bases and J by 3 bases, leaving 12 bases between them. Germline V lookup: CDR1 SNHLY, CDR2 FYNNEI. This CDR3 is built from 13 residues.